Presented here are 6 T cell receptor beta chains from one specimen sequenced in a study of T cells in narcolepsy. TCRdb's table, derived via immunoSEQ multiplex PCR, lists solely in-frame clones and lacks some. The sample has about 40,000 clones; 88% are singletons. Sequenced material: CD45RA- memory CD4+ T cells from PBMCs. Receptors originate from a human donor with narcolepsy.

Points on this clone: The germline gene is not matched at one end of the junction; a read error may be the cause. The chain uses TRBV7-3 and TRBJ1-2, with 9 positions matching TRBD1. The CDR3 sequence is 15 residues long. The germline V gene has CDR1 SGHTA and CDR2 FQGTGA. The CDR3 spells CASSSGQGKGSSWRF. The CDR3 DNA sequence: TGTGCCAGCAGCTCGGGACAGGGCAAGGGGTCTAGTTGGCGATTC.

V and J are TRBV7-2 and TRBJ1-1, with D perhaps TRBD1 (6 bases). The V and J ends lost 0 bases and 7 bases respectively, with 15 bases between them. The CDR3 has 15 amino acids. Looked up from germline, CDR1 is SGHTA and CDR2 is FQGNSA. CDR3 sequence reads: CASSLALGGGFEAFF. The CDR3 nucleotides read TGTGCCAGCAGCTTAGCGCTGGGGGGGGGCTTTGAAGCTTTCTTT. The whole variable domain, filled in from reference TRBV7-2 and TRBJ1-1, reads GAGVSQSPSNKVTEKGKDVELRCDPISGHTALYWYRQSLGQGLEFLIYFQGNSAPDKSGLPSDRFSAERTGGSVSTLTIQRTQQEDSAVYLCASSLALGGGFEAFFGQGTRLTVV.

The chain couples TRBV11-2 to TRBJ1-4, with D possibly TRBD1 on 6 matching bases. The CDR3 is 15 residues long. Germline CDR1 reads SGHAT; CDR2 reads FQNNGV. V was clipped by 1 base and J by 8 bases, with 14 bases between them. This CDR3 reads CASSLGAGEWEKLFF. For the CDR3, the DNA is TGTGCCAGCAGCTTAGGGGCAGGGGAATGGGAAAAACTGTTTTTT. The variable domain in full, completed from reference TRBV11-2 and TRBJ1-4, reads EAGVAQSPRYKIIEKRQSVAFWCNPISGHATLYWYQQILGQGPKLLIQFQNNGVVDDSQLPKDRFSAERLKGVDSTLKIQPAKLEDSAVYLCASSLGAGEWEKLFFGSGTQLSVL.

This clone occurred once. The chain is built from TRBV14 and TRBJ2-3; D is possibly TRBD1 (6 bases). Germline V lookup: CDR1 SGHDN, CDR2 FVKESK. The CDR3 covers 15 residues. The ends were cut back, 4 bases at V and 2 bases at J, with 13 bases in the middle. The CDR3 region has the DNA TGTGCCAGCAGCCGGGCCAGGGGCCCCACAGATACGCAGTATTTT. Translation: CASSRARGPTDTQYF.

V gene TRBV2 combines with J gene TRBJ2-2, with D possibly TRBD1 on 7 matching bases. The germline CDR1 and CDR2 sequences are SNHLY and FYNNEI. This CDR3 is 15 amino acids long. The V end lost 8 bases, the J end lost 9 bases, and 22 bases lay between the germline ends. The CDR3 DNA follows: TGTGCCAGCTCACCTCGGGGGCAGGGGGGCCGGGAGCTGTTTTTT. Translated: CASSPRGQGGRELFF.

The chain uses TRBV28 and TRBJ1-1, with TRBD1 matching 7 bases. Per the germline V gene, CDR1 is MDHEN and CDR2 is SYDVKM. The V gene end was trimmed by 3 bases and the J gene end by 8 bases; junction bases not matched to a gene: 12. The CDR3 extends over 15 amino acids. The CDR3 bases are TGTGCCAGCAGTTTCGCGTCCGTCGGGACAGCAGAAGCTTTCTTT. Translating gives CASSFASVGTAEAFF.